The T cell receptor beta chain described here comes from a study of neurological immune-mediated disorders. Indicated time point: technical triplicate 3. The length of the CDR3 is 15 residues. Germline trimming cut 5 bases from V and 4 bases from J; bases unmatched to any gene: 10. CDR1 and CDR2 from the germline V gene are SGHTA and FQGNSA. TCRdb re-called the 5' RACE reads with MiXCR, one entry per CDR3 protein. The sample yields more than 25,000 distinct CDR3 sequences, roughly a sixth seen once. This clonotype was counted many times. The chain employs TRBV7-2 and TRBJ2-7; 8 bases are a match to TRBD2. Sequenced input: CD4+ T cells from blood. This TCR derives from a female donor with HTLV-1-associated myelopathy (HAM/TSP). CDR3 sequence reads: CASSTNLGGGYEQYF. The DNA of the CDR3 is TGTGCCAGCAGCACAAACCTAGGCGGGGGGTACGAGCAGTACTTC.